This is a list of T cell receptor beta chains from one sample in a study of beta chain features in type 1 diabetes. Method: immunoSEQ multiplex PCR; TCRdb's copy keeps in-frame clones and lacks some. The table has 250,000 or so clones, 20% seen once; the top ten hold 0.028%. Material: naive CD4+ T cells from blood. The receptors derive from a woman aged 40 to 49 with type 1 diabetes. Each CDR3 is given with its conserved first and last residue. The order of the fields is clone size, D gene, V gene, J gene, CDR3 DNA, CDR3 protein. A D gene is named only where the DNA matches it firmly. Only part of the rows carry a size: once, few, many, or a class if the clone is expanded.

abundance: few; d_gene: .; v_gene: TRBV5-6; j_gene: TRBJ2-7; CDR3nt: TGTGCCAGCAGCTTGGAGGTCGCGCGGGCAACCTACGAGCAGTACTTC; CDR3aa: CASSLEVARATYEQYF
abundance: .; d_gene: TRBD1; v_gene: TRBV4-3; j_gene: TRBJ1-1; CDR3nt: TGCGCCAGCAGCCAGGAGCCTTTTGGACAGGGGGTTTCTGAAGCTTTCTTT; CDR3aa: CASSQEPFGQGVSEAFF
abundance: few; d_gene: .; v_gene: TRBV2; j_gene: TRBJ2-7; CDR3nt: TGTGCCAGCAGCGGGAGTGGTCCCTACGAGCAGTACTTC; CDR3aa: CASSGSGPYEQYF
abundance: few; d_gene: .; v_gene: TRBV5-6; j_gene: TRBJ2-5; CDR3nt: TGTGCCAGCAGCTTGGTACAGGGAAACGGGCGCCAAGAGACCCAGTACTTC; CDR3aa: CASSLVQGNGRQETQYF
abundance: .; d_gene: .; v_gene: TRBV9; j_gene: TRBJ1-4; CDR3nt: TGTGCCAGCAGCTCAGAGGGTGCAGGGGAGGGGGAAAAACTGTTTTTT; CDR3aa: CASSSEGAGEGEKLFF
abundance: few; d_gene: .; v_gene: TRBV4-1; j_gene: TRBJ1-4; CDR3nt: TGCGCCAGCAGCCAAGAAAGGCAGGGGTGGGAAAAACTGTTTTTT; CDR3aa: CASSQERQGWEKLFF
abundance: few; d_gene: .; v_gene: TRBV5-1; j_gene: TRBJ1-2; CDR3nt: TGCGCCAGCAGCTTGGAGGGCAGGGGAGATGGTGGCTACACCTTC; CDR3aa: CASSLEGRGDGGYTF
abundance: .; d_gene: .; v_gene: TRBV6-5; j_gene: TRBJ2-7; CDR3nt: TGTGCCAGCAGTTACCCTGGAACAGGGAGGGAATCCGAGCAGTACTTC; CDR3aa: CASSYPGTGRESEQYF
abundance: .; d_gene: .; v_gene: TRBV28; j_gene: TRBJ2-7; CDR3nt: TGTGCCAGCACCCTTTCCGGAGCCCCTGGTGAGCAGTACTTC; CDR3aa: CASTLSGAPGEQYF
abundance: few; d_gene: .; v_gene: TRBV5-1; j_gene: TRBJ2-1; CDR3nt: TGCGCCAGCAGCACTACTAGCTATGAGCAGTTCTTC; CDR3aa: CASSTTSYEQFF
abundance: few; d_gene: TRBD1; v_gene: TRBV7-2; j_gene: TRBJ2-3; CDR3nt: TGTGCCAGCAGTTGGACAGGGGGAAACACAGATACGCAGTATTTT; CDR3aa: CASSWTGGNTDTQYF
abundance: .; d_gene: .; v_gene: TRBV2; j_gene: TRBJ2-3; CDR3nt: TGTGCCACCGCCAGCTGGGGAGAAGGAGATACGCAGTATTTT; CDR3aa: CATASWGEGDTQYF
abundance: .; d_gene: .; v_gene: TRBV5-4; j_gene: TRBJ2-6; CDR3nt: TGTGCCAGCAGTCTCCCTCTGGGGGCCAACGTCCTGACTTTC; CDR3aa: CASSLPLGANVLTF
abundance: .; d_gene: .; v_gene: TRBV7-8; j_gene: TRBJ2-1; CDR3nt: TGTGCCAGCAGCTCCGGGACTTCTCGTGGGAATGAGCAGTTCTTC; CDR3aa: CASSSGTSRGNEQFF
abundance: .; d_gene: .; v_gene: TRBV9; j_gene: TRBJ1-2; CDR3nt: TGTGCCAGCAGCGGACCAGGGGCCAGCAATTACACCTTC; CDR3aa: CASSGPGASNYTF
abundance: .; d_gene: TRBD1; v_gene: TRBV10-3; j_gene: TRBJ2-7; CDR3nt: TGTGCCATCAGTGGCCGGGACAGCCAAGACTACGAGCAGTACTTC; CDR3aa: CAISGRDSQDYEQYF
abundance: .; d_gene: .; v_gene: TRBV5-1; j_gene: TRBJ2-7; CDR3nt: TGCGCCAGCAGCGAAGGACAGCAAGGCGGAGAGCAGTACTTC; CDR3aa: CASSEGQQGGEQYF
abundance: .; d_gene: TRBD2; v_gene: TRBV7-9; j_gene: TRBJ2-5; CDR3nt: TGTGCCAGCAGTGGGGGGGAAGAGACCCAGTACTTC; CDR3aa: CASSGGEETQYF
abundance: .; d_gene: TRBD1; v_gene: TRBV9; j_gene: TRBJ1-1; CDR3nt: TGTGCCAGCAGCGTAGTCGCCGGGACAGTGAACACTGAAGCTTTCTTT; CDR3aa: CASSVVAGTVNTEAFF
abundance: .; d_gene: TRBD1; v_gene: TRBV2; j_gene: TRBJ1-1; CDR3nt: TGTGCCAGCAGTGTAAGTGACAGGGAGAACACTGAAGCTTTCTTT; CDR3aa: CASSVSDRENTEAFF
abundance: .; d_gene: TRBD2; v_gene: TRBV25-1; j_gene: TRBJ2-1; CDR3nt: TGTGCCAGCAGTGAACTAGCGGGGGGACCGTACAATGAGCAGTTCTTC; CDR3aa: CASSELAGGPYNEQFF
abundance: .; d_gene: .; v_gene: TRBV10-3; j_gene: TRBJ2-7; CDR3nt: TGTGCCATCGGCTCCGCCTACGAGCAGTACTTC; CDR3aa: CAIGSAYEQYF
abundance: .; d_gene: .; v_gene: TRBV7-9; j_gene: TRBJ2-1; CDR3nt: TGTGCCAGCAGCTCCCCTCCTAGCTCCTACAATGAGCAGTTCTTC; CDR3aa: CASSSPPSSYNEQFF